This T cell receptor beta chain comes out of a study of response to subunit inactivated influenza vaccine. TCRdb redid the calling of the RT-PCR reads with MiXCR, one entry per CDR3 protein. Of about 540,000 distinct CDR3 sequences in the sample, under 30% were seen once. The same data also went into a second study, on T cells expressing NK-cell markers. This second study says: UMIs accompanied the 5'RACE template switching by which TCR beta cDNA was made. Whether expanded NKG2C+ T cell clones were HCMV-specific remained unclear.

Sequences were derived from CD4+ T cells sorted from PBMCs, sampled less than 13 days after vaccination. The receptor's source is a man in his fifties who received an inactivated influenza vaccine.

The CDR3 DNA follows: TGTGCCAGCAGCCGCGCGGATCGAAATCAGCCCCAGCATTTT. The encoded protein is CASSRADRNQPQHF. The rearrangement uses TRBV7-2 and TRBJ1-5; the D is unclear. The germline V and J ends were trimmed by 5 bases and 4 bases, with 12 bases remaining between them. Germline assignment: CDR1 SGHTA and CDR2 FQGNSA. This CDR3 is 14 amino acids long.